Listed below are T cell receptor beta chains from one sample, sequenced in a study of shared clonotypes between healthy human individuals. Method: immunoSEQ multiplex PCR; TCRdb's copy keeps in-frame clones and lacks some. The table records about 1 million clones, 65% to 75% of them present only once. The sample comprised memory CD4+ T cells sorted from blood. Every receptor here comes from a man aged 18 to 29 in good health. The CDR3 runs from the conserved cysteine through the conserved F or W. The D gene is left open where the match is weak. Rows may omit the clone size; those that give it use once, few, many or a size class.

J gene | D gene | clone size | V gene | CDR3 DNA | CDR3 protein
TRBJ1-2 | - | - | TRBV19 | TGTGCCAGTAGGAAGTTGCCCTCCTCCCAGGGGGGCTACACCTTC | CASRKLPSSQGGYTF
TRBJ2-1 | TRBD2 | - | TRBV2 | TGTGCCAGCAGTCCCGGACTAGCTCTCCCACAGTTCTTC | CASSPGLALPQFF
TRBJ1-2 | - | - | TRBV18 | TGTGCCAGCTCACCGGACAGCAACTATGGCTACACCTTC | CASSPDSNYGYTF
TRBJ2-6 | - | - | TRBV21-1 | TGTGCCAGCAGCAAAAGGTTCCTAGCGGGGGCGGTCGGGGCCAACGTCCTGACTTTC | CASSKRFLAGAVGANVLTF
TRBJ2-3 | - | - | TRBV10-3 | TGTGCCATCAGTGAGTCCGGCACAGATACGCAGTATTTT | CAISESGTDTQYF
TRBJ2-5 | TRBD1 | once | TRBV7-7 | TGTGCTAGCAGCTTGGGGACAGGGGGCCAAGAGACCCAGTACTTC | CASSLGTGGQETQYF
TRBJ1-5 | - | - | TRBV30 | TGTGCCTGGAGTGTATGGCAACGGCATCAGCCCCAGCATTTT | CAWSVWQRHQPQHF
TRBJ1-3 | - | - | TRBV23-1 | TGCGCCAGCAGCGTTCAGGGCCTGGACACCATATATTTT | CASSVQGLDTIYF
TRBJ1-3 | - | - | TRBV30 | TGTGCCTGGAGTGTGACCAGCTCTGGAAACACCATATATTTT | CAWSVTSSGNTIYF
TRBJ2-7 | TRBD2 | - | TRBV30 | TGTGCCTGGAGTAAAGCGGGAGGGATAATATACGAGCAGTACTTC | CAWSKAGGIIYEQYF
TRBJ1-5 | TRBD1 | - | TRBV15 | TGTGCCACCAGCCCACGTGGACAGGGTTATCAGCCCCAGCATTTT | CATSPRGQGYQPQHF
TRBJ2-1 | - | - | TRBV5-4 | TGTGCCAGCAGCTTGGCGAATAGGGGTAGAAATGAGCAGTTCTTC | CASSLANRGRNEQFF
TRBJ2-7 | - | - | TRBV10-3 | TGTGCCCTGAGGGAGATTGGCCACGAGCAGTACTTC | CALREIGHEQYF
TRBJ2-2 | TRBD1 | - | TRBV5-1 | TGCGCCAGCAGCGTAACGGGACAGGGGTTAAGCACCGGGGAGCTGTTTTTT | CASSVTGQGLSTGELFF
TRBJ2-3 | - | - | TRBV4-1 | TGCGCCAGCAGCCCCATAGCTGGGGCGGATACGCAGTATTTT | CASSPIAGADTQYF
TRBJ1-2 | - | - | TRBV10-3 | TGTGCCATCAGTGAGGGCGGTCGCTATGGCTACACCTTC | CAISEGGRYGYTF
TRBJ1-6 | TRBD1 | - | TRBV27 | TGTGCCAGCAGTTTATCTTTCCGAACAACAGGGGGAGGCTCACCCCTCCACTTT | CASSLSFRTTGGGSPLHF
TRBJ2-5 | TRBD2 | - | TRBV5-1 | TGCGCCAGCAGCTGGGGGACCACGGTTCTAGCGGGGTTAGAGACCCAGTACTTC | CASSWGTTVLAGLETQYF
TRBJ1-2 | TRBD1 | - | TRBV30 | TGTGCCTGGTGGGGACAGGAGGTTGGCTACACCTTC | CAWWGQEVGYTF
TRBJ2-6 | - | - | TRBV7-2 | TGTGCCAGCCAGACCGCTATCGCCAACGTCCTGACTTTC | CASQTAIANVLTF
TRBJ1-2 | - | - | TRBV19 | TGTGCCAGTAGTATACGGGGGGCTAACTATGGCTACACCTTC | CASSIRGANYGYTF
TRBJ2-1 | TRBD2 | - | TRBV19 | TGTGCCAGTAGTAGGACGGGCATGGGAGCTAGCGGGAGCTCCTACAATGAGCAGTTCTTC | CASSRTGMGASGSSYNEQFF
TRBJ1-2 | - | - | TRBV6-6 | TGTGCCAGCAGCCGGACCGGAGATGGCTACACCTTC | CASSRTGDGYTF
TRBJ1-1 | - | - | TRBV15 | TGTGCCACCAGCAGAGTTAGGAGTACTGAAGCTTTCTTT | CATSRVRSTEAFF
TRBJ1-1 | TRBD1 | - | TRBV6-4 | TGTGCCAGCAGATCCGGGACAGGGGCAAAAGCTTTCTTT | CASRSGTGAKAFF
TRBJ2-3 | TRBD2 | - | TRBV5-1 | TGCGCCAGCAGCGGAGGACTAGCGGGGGGCTACGATACGCAGTATTTT | CASSGGLAGGYDTQYF
TRBJ1-2 | TRBD1 | - | TRBV30 | TGTGCCTGGAGTGTGAAATCGACAGGGATTGGCTACACCTTC | CAWSVKSTGIGYTF
TRBJ1-2 | - | - | TRBV6-1 | TGTGCCATCAAGGTCCTTTACTATGGCTACACCTTC | CAIKVLYYGYTF
TRBJ2-1 | - | - | TRBV10-2 | TGCGCCAGCCTTCGTTTCCAGGAGCAGTTCTTC | CASLRFQEQFF
TRBJ2-1 | TRBD2 | many | TRBV11-2 | TGTGCCAGCACTCTAGCGGGGGGCCCCTACAATGAGCAGTTCTTC | CASTLAGGPYNEQFF
TRBJ1-6 | - | few | TRBV27 | TGTGCCAGCAGTCCACAACAGGGCCTCAATTCACCCCTCCACTTT | CASSPQQGLNSPLHF
TRBJ1-4 | - | - | TRBV10-3 | TGTGCCATCAGTGAGCCGACAGGAAAACTGTTTTTT | CAISEPTGKLFF
TRBJ1-5 | - | - | TRBV10-2 | TGCGCCAGCAGCGTTACAGGGAATCAGCCCCAGCATTTT | CASSVTGNQPQHF
TRBJ2-3 | - | - | TRBV29-1 | TGCAGCGTTGCCGGGAAGATGACAGATACGCAGTATTTT | CSVAGKMTDTQYF
TRBJ1-2 | - | few | TRBV2 | TGTGCCAGCAGTGGCCAAGTAAACTATGGCTACACCTTC | CASSGQVNYGYTF
TRBJ2-7 | - | - | TRBV11-2 | TGTGCCAGCAGCTTAGTGCACGAGCAGTACTTC | CASSLVHEQYF
TRBJ1-2 | - | few | TRBV30 | TGTGCCTGGAGCAGTGGGGCAGGGGTTGATGGCTACACCTTC | CAWSSGAGVDGYTF
TRBJ2-2 | - | - | TRBV29-1 | TGCAGCGTTGTTCCAGGGGCACCCGGGGAGCTGTTTTTT | CSVVPGAPGELFF
TRBJ1-4 | TRBD1 | - | TRBV2 | TGTGCCAGCACCCAGACAGGGTGGGGTGAAAAACTGTTTTTT | CASTQTGWGEKLFF
TRBJ2-4 | - | - | TRBV6-1 | TGTGCCAGCAGGCCCCCTTTAGCCAAAAACATTCAGTACTTC | CASRPPLAKNIQYF
TRBJ1-6 | TRBD1 | - | TRBV9 | TGTGCCAGCAGCGTATCAACAGGGGGCGTGAATTCACCCCTCCACTTT | CASSVSTGGVNSPLHF
TRBJ2-7 | - | - | TRBV6-6 | TGTGCCAGCAGTTACTCGGGAGCAGTCTACGAGCAGTACTTC | CASSYSGAVYEQYF
TRBJ2-5 | TRBD2 | once | TRBV10-3 | TGTGCCATCAGGAACTCGCTAGCGGGGTGGGATGAGACCCAGTACTTC | CAIRNSLAGWDETQYF
TRBJ1-5 | - | - | TRBV28 | TGTGCCAGCAGTTCCCGGTTAACCGTCAGCAATCAGCCCCAGCATTTT | CASSSRLTVSNQPQHF
TRBJ1-5 | - | - | TRBV16 | TGTGCCAGCAGCCATGAGGGATATAGCAATCAGCCCCAGCATTTT | CASSHEGYSNQPQHF
TRBJ1-6 | TRBD1 | - | TRBV9 | TGTGCCAGCAGCGTAGATCCCGGGACAGGAGATTCACCCCTCCACTTT | CASSVDPGTGDSPLHF
TRBJ2-5 | - | - | TRBV4-1 | TGCGCCAGCAGCCAAGGGTTCCGTCAAGAGACCCAGTACTTC | CASSQGFRQETQYF